The 17 T cell receptor beta chains given below trace back to one sample, sequenced in a study of blood T cell repertoires in COVID-19. Assay: immunoSEQ multiplex PCR; the TCRdb copy retains only in-frame clones and omits some. The sample has around 200,000 clones, 87% seen once; the top ten hold approximately 12%. The specimen was peripheral blood. Receptor source: a woman between 18 and 29 years old who had recovered from COVID-19.

The V call is TRBV5-6, the J call TRBJ2-1; TRBD2 aligns across 10 bases. Trimming cost V 4 bases and J 4 bases; bases outside gene matches: 5. CDR1 SGHDT and CDR2 YYEEEE come from the germline V gene. The CDR3 sequence is 15 residues long. The CDR3 loop is CASSKGLARYNEQFF. CDR3 nucleotides: TGTGCCAGCAGCAAGGGACTAGCGCGTTACAATGAGCAGTTCTTC.

V and J are TRBV4-1 and TRBJ1-5; 7 bases map to TRBD1. Germline V gives CDR1 MGHRA, CDR2 YSYEKL. The CDR3 is 15 residues long. J gave up 5 bases and V 0 bases, and 4 bases lay outside the gene matches. The CDR3 here is CASSQEVTGDQPQHF. CDR3 DNA sequence: TGCGCCAGCAGCCAAGAAGTTACAGGGGATCAGCCCCAGCATTTT.

The chain joins TRBV9 to TRBJ2-1, with 13 bases that match TRBD2. The CDR3 contains 15 residues. Germline values: CDR1 SGDLS, CDR2 YYNGEE. V trimming: 4 bases; J trimming: 4 bases; junction bases outside the gene matches: 2. The CDR3 loop reads CASSPTSGGYNEQFF. The CDR3 DNA is TGTGCCAGCAGCCCGACTAGCGGGGGGTACAATGAGCAGTTCTTC.

This clone was seen a handful of times. In DNA form, the CDR3 reads TGTGCCAGCAGTTACGACCACAGGGGAGGCCTCGAGCAGTACTTC. It is translated as CASSYDHRGGLEQYF. The V call is TRBV6-2 or TRBV6-3, the J call TRBJ2-7; D might be TRBD1 (7 bases). Germline V lookup: CDR1 MNHEY, CDR2 SVGEGT. The CDR3 spans 15 residues. Trimming pared 2 bases from V and 6 bases from J, leaving 17 bases between.

The chain couples TRBV6-2 or TRBV6-3 to TRBJ2-7, with a possible D match to TRBD2 (6 bases). The germline CDR1 and CDR2 sequences are MNHEY and SVGEGT. Trimming left V 6 bases short and J 6 bases short, with 27 bases between. CDR3 length equals 17 residues. CDR3 sequence (DNA): TGTGCCAGCAGCCGCGACCGACCTGGCCGTTCACTAGCCGAGCAGTACTTC. Translation gives CASSRDRPGRSLAEQYF.

The V and J genes are TRBV15 and TRBJ2-3, with 7 bases identical to TRBD1. The germline gives CDR1 LNHNV, CDR2 YYDKDF (reference sequence). V lost 7 bases and J lost 5; bases outside the gene matches: 9. This CDR3 is built from 14 residues. The CDR3 DNA reads TGTGCCACCACACAACCAGGGGGTGAAGATACGCAGTATTTT. Its protein is CATTQPGGEDTQYF.

J is TRBJ2-7 and V is TRBV19; D possibly corresponds to TRBD1 (5 bases). From germline, CDR1 is LNHDA and CDR2 SQIVND (reference sequence). Trimming removed 3 bases from V and 0 bases from J, with 15 bases in between. The CDR3 consists of 16 residues. The CDR3 nucleotides are TGTGCCAGTAGTATTCCCCAGGGCCCAAGCTCCTACGAGCAGTACTTC. It yields the protein CASSIPQGPSSYEQYF.

This clone was counted a few times. The rearrangement uses TRBV9 and TRBJ2-7, with 10 bases matching TRBD2. Germline V gene lookup returns CDR1 SGDLS and CDR2 YYNGEE. The CDR3 length is 15 residues. Losses at the gene ends were 3 bases for V and 2 bases for J; bases not matched to a gene: 5. Written as DNA, the CDR3 is TGTGCCAGCAGCGCCCAGCGGGAGGGCCCCTACGAGCAGTACTTC. Encoded protein: CASSAQREGPYEQYF.

This chain connects TRBV29-1 to TRBJ1-1, with 7 positions matching TRBD1. CDR1 and CDR2 from the germline V gene are SQVTM and ANQGSEA. CDR3 length equals 12 residues. V lost 4 bases, J lost 3 bases, and 2 bases stayed unmatched. CDR3 sequence: CSVAGQYTEAFF. The DNA for the CDR3 is TGCAGCGTTGCGGGACAGTACACTGAAGCTTTCTTT.

The gene calls are TRBV6-2 or TRBV6-3 and TRBJ1-1; 8 bases line up with TRBD1. The ends lost 6 bases at V and 6 bases at J; junction bases unmatched: 15. The CDR3 sequence is 16 residues long. CDR1 MNHEY and CDR2 SVGEGT come from the germline V gene. CDR3 nucleotide sequence: TGTGCCAGCAGACCTACCGGACAGGGTGTATGGTCTGAAGCTTTCTTT. This codes for CASRPTGQGVWSEAFF.

The chain combines TRBV19 with TRBJ2-3; D is possibly TRBD2 (5 bases). The V end was cut by 5 bases, the J end by 5 bases, with 14 bases between. CDR1 is LNHDA and CDR2 is SQIVND in the germline V gene (reference sequence). The CDR3 runs 14 residues. The CDR3 DNA follows: TGTGCCAGTAGTTGGGCTAGCCCCGTAGATACGCAGTATTTT. Protein product: CASSWASPVDTQYF.

The rearrangement links TRBV3-1 (or the pseudogene TRBV3-2) to TRBJ2-6; D is undetermined. There are 14 residues in the CDR3. The germline CDR1 and CDR2 sequences are LGHDT and YNNKEL (reference sequence). V lost 5 bases and J 0 bases, leaving 5 bases between the germline ends. CDR3 sequence: CASSEPSGANVLTF. CDR3 in DNA: TGTGCCAGCAGCGAGCCCTCTGGGGCCAACGTCCTGACTTTC.

This chain connects TRBV10-3 to TRBJ1-1; D might be TRBD1 (5 bases). The CDR3 totals 14 residues. Trimming took 9 bases from V and 1 from J, leaving 15 bases between them. Germline V lookup: CDR1 ENHRY, CDR2 SYGVKD. CDR3 protein: CAMAFGGTNTEAFF. CDR3 sequence (DNA): TGTGCCATGGCCTTTGGGGGGACGAACACTGAAGCTTTCTTT.

This chain uses TRBV6-5 with TRBJ1-5, with 7 bases that match TRBD1. The CDR3 spans 14 residues. From germline, CDR1 is MNHEY and CDR2 SVGAGI. V gave up 5 bases and J gave up 9 bases; unmatched junction bases: 10. In DNA, the CDR3 is TGTGCCAGCAGTACCGGGACAGTCGGAGGGCCCCAGCATTTT. Translation: CASSTGTVGGPQHF.

This clone was found once. The chain recombines TRBV5-6 with TRBJ1-4; unclear D gene. Looked up from germline, CDR1 is SGHDT and CDR2 is YYEEEE. The CDR3 sequence is 10 residues long. Trimming removed 4 bases from V and 7 bases from J, with 2 bases in between. The CDR3 here is CASSLEKLFF. CDR3 DNA sequence: TGTGCCAGCAGCCTTGAAAAACTGTTTTTT.

The count of this clone is one. The V gene is TRBV11-3, the J gene TRBJ2-1, with 15 bases fitting TRBD2. Germline V gene data show CDR1 as SGHNT and CDR2 as YENEEA. Unmatched junction bases numbered 7, after V lost 5 bases and J lost 8 bases. The CDR3 extends over 16 amino acids. The CDR3 DNA is TGTGCCAGCAGCCTCGAAGGACTAGCGGGAGGGGATGAGCAGTTCTTC. Translation: CASSLEGLAGGDEQFF. Full variable domain (remainder filled in from reference TRBV11-3 and TRBJ2-1): EAGVVQSPRYKIIEKKQPVAFWCNPISGHNTLYWYLQNLGQGPELLIRYENEEAVDDSQLPKDRFSAERLKGVDSTLKIQPAELGDSAVYLCASSLEGLAGGDEQFFGPGTRLTVL.

The rearrangement uses TRBV5-4 and TRBJ2-7, with 7 bases fitting TRBD2. Germline CDR1 is SGHNT and CDR2 is YYREEE (reference sequence). V dropped 3 bases and J dropped 6; count of bases not matched to a gene: 12. The CDR3 length is 15 residues. CDR3 in DNA: TGTGCCAGCAGCTACCCCCTCGGGAGGCCGGGCGAGCAGTACTTC. This sequence encodes CASSYPLGRPGEQYF.